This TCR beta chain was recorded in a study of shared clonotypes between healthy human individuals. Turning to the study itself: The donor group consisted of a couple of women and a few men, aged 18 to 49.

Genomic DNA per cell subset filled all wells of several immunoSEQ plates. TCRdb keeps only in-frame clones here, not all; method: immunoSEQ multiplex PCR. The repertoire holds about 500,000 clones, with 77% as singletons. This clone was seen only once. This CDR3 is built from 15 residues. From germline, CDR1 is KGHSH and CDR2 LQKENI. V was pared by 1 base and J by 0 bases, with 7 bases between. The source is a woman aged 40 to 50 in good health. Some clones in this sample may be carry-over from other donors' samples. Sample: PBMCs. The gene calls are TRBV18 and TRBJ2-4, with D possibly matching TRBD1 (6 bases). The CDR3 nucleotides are TGTGCCAGCTCACCACTACAGGGAGCCAAAAACATTCAGTACTTC. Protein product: CASSPLQGAKNIQYF. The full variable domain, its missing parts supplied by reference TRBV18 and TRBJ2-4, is NAGVMQNPRHLVRRRGQEARLRCSPMKGHSHVYWYRQLPEEGLKFMVYLQKENIIDESGMPKERFSAEFPKEGPSILRIQQVVRGDSAAYFCASSPLQGAKNIQYFGAGTRLSVL.